The rows below give T cell receptor beta chains drawn from one sample of a study of T cell responses to AZD1222 COVID-19 vaccine. Here immunoSEQ multiplex PCR was the method, and the copy in TCRdb shows in-frame clones only, minus some. The table has over 100,000 clones, approximately 90% seen once; the top ten hold about 7.1%. The sample was peripheral blood, taken on day 0 of AZD1222 vaccination. The receptor source for this set is an adult in good health. The CDR3 runs from the conserved cysteine through the conserved F or W. Each record gives: CDR3 length, D gene, clone size, J gene, V gene, CDR3 protein, CDR3 DNA. D genes are given only for firm matches. For some rows the clone size is stated as once, few or many, or as a class when expanded; others skip it.

length: 15
D: .
size: .
J: TRBJ1-3
V: TRBV7-9
CDR3: CASSPDIADGNTIYF
DNA: TGTGCCAGCAGCCCAGACATCGCGGATGGAAACACCATATATTTT

length: 14
D: .
size: .
J: TRBJ1-2
V: TRBV7-8
CDR3: CASTVDRQNYGYTF
DNA: TGTGCCAGCACCGTAGACAGGCAGAACTATGGCTACACCTTC

length: 16
D: .
size: few
J: TRBJ2-7
V: TRBV6-5
CDR3: CASSYAGRGSPYEQYF
DNA: TGTGCCAGCAGTTACGCCGGTCGCGGGTCCCCCTACGAGCAGTACTTC

length: 15
D: TRBD1
size: .
J: TRBJ1-1
V: TRBV5-1
CDR3: CASSLPGQLNTEAFF
DNA: TGCGCCAGCAGCTTGCCGGGACAGCTGAACACTGAAGCTTTCTTT

length: 15
D: .
size: once
J: TRBJ1-5
V: TRBV7-2
CDR3: CASSPGRIGNQPQHF
DNA: TGTGCCAGCAGCCCGGGACGTATAGGCAATCAGCCCCAGCATTTT

length: 14
D: .
size: .
J: TRBJ1-2
V: TRBV24-1
CDR3: CATSDPGQSYGYTF
DNA: TGTGCCACCAGTGACCCCGGACAGTCCTATGGCTACACCTTC

length: 11
D: .
size: many
J: TRBJ1-2
V: TRBV12-3/TRBV12-4
CDR3: CASSWGSGYTF
DNA: TGTGCCAGCAGTTGGGGATCTGGCTACACCTTC

length: 16
D: TRBD1
size: .
J: TRBJ2-7
V: TRBV5-6
CDR3: CASSLRETGGYYEQYF
DNA: TGTGCCAGCAGCTTGAGGGAGACAGGGGGTTACTACGAGCAGTACTTC

length: 14
D: TRBD1
size: once
J: TRBJ1-2
V: TRBV7-9
CDR3: CASSDRDRVDGYTF
DNA: TGTGCCAGCAGCGACCGGGACAGGGTTGATGGCTACACCTTC

length: 12
D: .
size: .
J: TRBJ1-5
V: TRBV10-1
CDR3: CARYPGPQPQHF
DNA: TGCGCCAGGTATCCAGGGCCTCAGCCCCAGCATTTT

length: 16
D: TRBD2
size: .
J: TRBJ2-7
V: TRBV7-9
CDR3: CASSLSGDWGFNEQYF
DNA: TGTGCCAGCAGCCTTAGCGGGGACTGGGGTTTCAACGAGCAGTACTTC

length: 13
D: .
size: .
J: TRBJ2-7
V: TRBV10-3
CDR3: CAIRGPGDYEQYF
DNA: TGTGCCATCAGGGGCCCGGGAGACTACGAGCAGTACTTC

length: 16
D: .
size: .
J: TRBJ2-3
V: TRBV19
CDR3: CASSIGLAPFTDTQYF
DNA: TGTGCCAGTAGTATAGGTTTAGCCCCTTTCACAGATACGCAGTATTTT

length: 12
D: .
size: .
J: TRBJ2-3
V: TRBV19
CDR3: CASSAPLDTQYF
DNA: TGTGCCAGTAGCGCGCCCTTAGATACGCAGTATTTT

length: 15
D: TRBD2
size: .
J: TRBJ2-1
V: TRBV19
CDR3: CASSLGLADYNEQFF
DNA: TGTGCCAGTAGTCTGGGACTAGCGGACTACAATGAGCAGTTCTTC

length: 15
D: .
size: .
J: TRBJ2-1
V: TRBV27
CDR3: CASSFQVNSYNEQFF
DNA: TGTGCCAGCAGTTTTCAAGTAAATTCCTACAATGAGCAGTTCTTC

length: 15
D: TRBD1
size: once
J: TRBJ1-4
V: TRBV10-3
CDR3: CAISERTGGIRELFF
DNA: TGTGCCATCAGTGAAAGGACAGGGGGCATTAGAGAACTGTTTTTT

length: 15
D: .
size: .
J: TRBJ2-5
V: TRBV28
CDR3: CASTQWYEQQETQYF
DNA: TGTGCCAGCACCCAATGGTATGAGCAACAAGAGACCCAGTACTTC

length: 14
D: .
size: .
J: TRBJ2-7
V: TRBV7-9
CDR3: CATGGRGSSYEQYF
DNA: TGTGCCACCGGGGGGCGGGGGAGCTCCTACGAGCAGTACTTC

length: 14
D: TRBD1
size: .
J: TRBJ2-4
V: TRBV4-2
CDR3: CASSLGGEKNIQYF
DNA: TGTGCCAGCAGCCTAGGGGGCGAAAAAAACATTCAGTACTTC

length: 15
D: .
size: .
J: TRBJ1-6
V: TRBV18
CDR3: CASSLSVDYNSPLHF
DNA: TGTGCCAGCTCACTCTCGGTGGACTATAATTCACCCCTCCACTTT

length: 13
D: .
size: .
J: TRBJ2-2
V: TRBV11-2
CDR3: CASGFTNTGELFF
DNA: TGTGCCAGCGGGTTTACGAACACCGGGGAGCTGTTTTTT

length: 14
D: .
size: .
J: TRBJ2-1
V: TRBV25-1
CDR3: CASSEYEGRNEQFF
DNA: TGTGCCAGCAGTGAATATGAAGGGCGCAATGAGCAGTTCTTC

length: 15
D: TRBD1
size: .
J: TRBJ1-2
V: TRBV25-1
CDR3: CASTPGTGNRIGYTF
DNA: TGTGCCAGCACACCCGGGACAGGGAATCGGATCGGCTACACCTTC

length: 13
D: TRBD1
size: .
J: TRBJ1-2
V: TRBV30
CDR3: CAWSHGQGKGYTF
DNA: TGTGCCTGGAGCCACGGACAGGGGAAAGGCTACACCTTC

length: 12
D: TRBD1
size: .
J: TRBJ1-1
V: TRBV30
CDR3: CALQGENTEAFF
DNA: TGTGCCTTACAGGGGGAGAACACTGAAGCTTTCTTT

length: 14
D: .
size: .
J: TRBJ2-1
V: TRBV27
CDR3: CASSLSSRYNEQFF
DNA: TGTGCCAGCAGTTTATCTTCCCGTTACAATGAGCAGTTCTTC

length: 12
D: .
size: .
J: TRBJ1-6
V: TRBV6-2/TRBV6-3
CDR3: CASSHPNSPLHF
DNA: TGTGCCAGCAGTCACCCTAATTCACCCCTCCACTTT

length: 12
D: .
size: .
J: TRBJ1-3
V: TRBV11-3
CDR3: CASSLGENTIYF
DNA: TGTGCCAGCAGCTTGGGAGAAAACACCATATATTTT

length: 14
D: TRBD1
size: .
J: TRBJ1-1
V: TRBV18
CDR3: CASSPFDRGSEAFF
DNA: TGTGCCAGCTCACCTTTCGACAGGGGCTCCGAAGCTTTCTTT

length: 14
D: TRBD1
size: .
J: TRBJ2-7
V: TRBV28
CDR3: CASSPPGTAYEQYF
DNA: TGTGCCAGCAGTCCCCCCGGGACAGCCTACGAGCAGTACTTC

length: 16
D: .
size: once
J: TRBJ2-1
V: TRBV4-2
CDR3: CASSQDPQQVFNEQFF
DNA: TGTGCCAGCAGCCAAGATCCCCAGCAGGTCTTCAATGAGCAGTTCTTC

length: 18
D: TRBD2
size: .
J: TRBJ2-7
V: TRBV6-2/TRBV6-3
CDR3: CASSPGTSGGPFQYEQYF
DNA: TGTGCCAGCAGCCCCGGGACTAGCGGGGGACCTTTTCAATACGAGCAGTACTTC

length: 16
D: TRBD1
size: .
J: TRBJ2-2
V: TRBV2
CDR3: CASSERQGARGGELFF
DNA: TGTGCCAGCAGTGAACGTCAGGGGGCACGTGGCGGGGAGCTGTTTTTT

length: 15
D: .
size: .
J: TRBJ1-2
V: TRBV18
CDR3: CASSPQGQSNYGYTF
DNA: TGTGCCAGCTCACCACAAGGACAGTCTAACTATGGCTACACCTTC

length: 12
D: .
size: .
J: TRBJ1-2
V: TRBV6-5
CDR3: CASSRGGYGYTF
DNA: TGTGCCAGCAGTCGCGGTGGGTATGGCTACACCTTC

length: 17
D: .
size: once
J: TRBJ2-7
V: TRBV6-6
CDR3: CASSRLPVGVSFYEQYF
DNA: TGTGCCAGCAGTCGATTGCCCGTAGGGGTTTCCTTCTACGAGCAGTACTTC

length: 16
D: TRBD2
size: .
J: TRBJ2-7
V: TRBV19
CDR3: CASSIGWRGSPYEQYF
DNA: TGTGCCAGTAGTATAGGCTGGCGGGGGTCCCCCTACGAGCAGTACTTC

length: 15
D: TRBD1
size: .
J: TRBJ1-1
V: TRBV5-8
CDR3: CASSRDRGGRTEAFF
DNA: TGTGCCAGCAGCCGGGACAGGGGTGGACGCACTGAAGCTTTCTTT

length: 13
D: TRBD1
size: .
J: TRBJ2-7
V: TRBV2
CDR3: CASSGTGHYEQYF
DNA: TGTGCCAGCAGCGGGACAGGGCACTACGAGCAGTACTTC

length: 15
D: TRBD2
size: .
J: TRBJ2-3
V: TRBV5-6
CDR3: CASTPRAGVSDTQYF
DNA: TGTGCCAGCACCCCACGGGCGGGGGTTTCAGATACGCAGTATTTT

length: 17
D: .
size: once
J: TRBJ1-3
V: TRBV7-7
CDR3: CASSPVTTASSGNTIYF
DNA: TGTGCTAGCAGCCCCGTGACTACAGCTAGCTCTGGAAACACCATATATTTT

length: 13
D: .
size: .
J: TRBJ1-2
V: TRBV29-1
CDR3: CSVDQGENYGYTF
DNA: TGCAGCGTTGACCAGGGCGAGAACTATGGCTACACCTTC

length: 15
D: TRBD1
size: once
J: TRBJ1-2
V: TRBV4-2
CDR3: CASSQVDRGSYGYTF
DNA: TGTGCCAGCAGCCAAGTAGACAGGGGATCCTATGGCTACACCTTC

length: 14
D: .
size: .
J: TRBJ2-3
V: TRBV7-2
CDR3: CASSPTMSTDTQYF
DNA: TGTGCCAGCAGCCCCACCATGAGCACAGATACGCAGTATTTT

length: 17
D: TRBD2
size: .
J: TRBJ2-1
V: TRBV12-5
CDR3: CASGLVLAGSRYNEQFF
DNA: TGTGCTAGTGGTTTGGTCTTAGCGGGGAGCCGCTACAATGAGCAGTTCTTC

length: 12
D: TRBD1
size: once
J: TRBJ1-2
V: TRBV6-5
CDR3: CASGLQGYGYTF
DNA: TGTGCCAGCGGGTTACAGGGGTATGGCTACACCTTC

length: 16
D: .
size: once
J: TRBJ2-4
V: TRBV7-2
CDR3: CASSLSVGVAKNIQYF
DNA: TGTGCCAGCAGCCTCTCGGTAGGGGTGGCCAAAAACATTCAGTACTTC

length: 16
D: TRBD2
size: .
J: TRBJ2-5
V: TRBV4-2
CDR3: CASSPWTSAAQETQYF
DNA: TGTGCCAGCAGCCCGTGGACTAGCGCGGCCCAAGAGACCCAGTACTTC